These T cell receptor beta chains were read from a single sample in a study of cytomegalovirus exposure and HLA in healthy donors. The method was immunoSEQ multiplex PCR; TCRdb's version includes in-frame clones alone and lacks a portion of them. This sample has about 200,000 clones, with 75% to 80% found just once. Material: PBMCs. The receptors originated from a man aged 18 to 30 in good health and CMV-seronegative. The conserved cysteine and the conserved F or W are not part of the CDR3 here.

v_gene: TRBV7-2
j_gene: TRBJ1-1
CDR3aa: ASSPSGGNTEAF

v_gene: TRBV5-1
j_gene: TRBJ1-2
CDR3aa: ASSLTGQGRGDYGYT

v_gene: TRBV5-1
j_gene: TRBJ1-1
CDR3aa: ASRGGGMNTEAF

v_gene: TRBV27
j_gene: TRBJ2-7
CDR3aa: ASSTGTPHYEQY

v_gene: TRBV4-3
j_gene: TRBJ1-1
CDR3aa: ASSLRAEGNTEAF

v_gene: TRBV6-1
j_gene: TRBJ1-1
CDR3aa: ASVQGAGPNTEAF

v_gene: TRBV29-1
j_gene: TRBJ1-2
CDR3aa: SVVRRDYGYT

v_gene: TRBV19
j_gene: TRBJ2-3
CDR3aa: ASSIREADTQY

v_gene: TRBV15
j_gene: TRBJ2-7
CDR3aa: ATSRDLGQGGRDDEQY

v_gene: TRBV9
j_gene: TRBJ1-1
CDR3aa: ASSPMTGGNTEAF

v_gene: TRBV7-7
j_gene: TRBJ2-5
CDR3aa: ASSKLNWETQY

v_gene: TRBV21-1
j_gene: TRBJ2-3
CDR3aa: ASSNQSTDTQY

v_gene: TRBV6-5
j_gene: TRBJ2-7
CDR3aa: ASSPSEAGYEQY

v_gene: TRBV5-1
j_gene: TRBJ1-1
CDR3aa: ASSFQGASDTEAF

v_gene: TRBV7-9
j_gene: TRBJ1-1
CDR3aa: ASSLGLGLNTEAF